A selection of T cell receptor beta chains follows, all from one sample in a study of cytomegalovirus exposure and HLA in healthy donors. Here immunoSEQ multiplex PCR was the method, and the copy in TCRdb shows in-frame clones only, minus some. The table has about 150,000 clones, about 80% seen once. The material sequenced was PBMCs. These receptors all come from a woman aged 40 to 49 in good health and CMV-seronegative. Each CDR3 is given without its conserved first and last residue.

V,J,CDR3
TRBV9,TRBJ1-6,ASSVGDRASPLH
TRBV6-4,TRBJ2-3,ASSDSTGGLDTQY
TRBV27,TRBJ2-7,ASRRLAPPYEQY
TRBV30,TRBJ2-1,AWRYSSYNEQF
TRBV4-3,TRBJ1-6,ASSQEEDRRSPLH
TRBV30,TRBJ2-5,AWSDRAETQY
TRBV30,TRBJ1-3,AWSVGTAGNTIY
TRBV7-3,TRBJ2-2,ASSLYGTGATGELF
TRBV11-3,TRBJ2-2,ASSLRGYTGELF
TRBV28,TRBJ1-1,ASSNGPGRNTEAF
TRBV30,TRBJ1-1,AGNRGDTEAF
TRBV30,TRBJ1-5,AWTEGQGNQPQH
TRBV30,TRBJ1-5,AWSVQRGNGNQPQH
TRBV7-9,TRBJ2-2,ASSLFAGVTGELF
TRBV19,TRBJ2-1,ASSILQVPNEQF
TRBV27,TRBJ2-7,ASSGARRSLVPKSSYEQY
TRBV30,TRBJ1-2,ARDSRNYGYT
TRBV4-3,TRBJ2-1,ASSQDRGASSYNEQF
TRBV25-1,TRBJ2-5,ASRETGKETQY
TRBV7-9,TRBJ1-2,ASSLGGYGYT
TRBV5-4,TRBJ2-1,ASSSGTGGYNEQF
TRBV27,TRBJ2-7,ASSTAGNGPYEQY
TRBV2,TRBJ2-2,ASEGRKAGELF
TRBV5-1,TRBJ1-2,ASSLWQNYGYT
TRBV9,TRBJ1-1,ASSPRTGGNTEAF
TRBV6-5,TRBJ2-3,ASSYKRTRTDTQY
TRBV2,TRBJ2-7,ASSPTGTGREQY
TRBV28,TRBJ2-7,ASSWTVPYEQY
TRBV2,TRBJ2-3,ARGLAGYTDTQY
TRBV29-1,TRBJ1-4,SVYTGTGAEKLF
TRBV5-8,TRBJ2-5,ASSLYGTDQETQY
TRBV6-5,TRBJ1-5,ASRTGGSNQPQH
TRBV19,TRBJ2-5,ASSIPGGLGVETQY
TRBV6-5,TRBJ2-2,ASSHGTGHTGELF
TRBV19,TRBJ2-2,ASKGGTGELF
TRBV7-3,TRBJ2-1,ASSLISQGLNEQF
TRBV19,TRBJ2-3,ASSFDPKKRNADTQY
TRBV13,TRBJ1-5,ASSPDRSQPQH
TRBV5-6,TRBJ2-4,ASSLRGNIQY
TRBV6-5,TRBJ1-5,ASRQNLNQPQH
TRBV4-3,TRBJ2-1,ASSRNAGNEQF
TRBV27,TRBJ2-7,ASSLRTSGRYEQY
TRBV29-1,TRBJ1-3,SAYSGNTIY
TRBV7-7,TRBJ2-6,ASSPTGAGANVLT
TRBV11-2,TRBJ1-2,ASRRTGTTNYGYT
TRBV7-2,TRBJ2-7,ASSLERGAAYEQY
TRBV5-8,TRBJ2-5,ASSWGQGSSETQY
TRBV9,TRBJ2-1,ASSPGLAGGGEQF